A single sample gave rise to the 14 T cell receptor beta chains below, sequenced in a study of cytomegalovirus exposure and HLA in healthy donors. Assay: immunoSEQ multiplex PCR; the TCRdb copy retains only in-frame clones and omits some. The data hold about 160,000 clones, with roughly 91% observed a single time. Sequenced sample: PBMCs. The receptors originated from a woman younger than 35 in good health and CMV-seropositive.

The J gene is TRBJ1-2, the V gene TRBV28; 12 bases are a match to TRBD1. The CDR3 sequence is 14 residues long. Germline assignment: CDR1 MDHEN and CDR2 SYDVKM. J lost 8 bases, V lost 5 bases, and 6 bases had no gene match. CDR3 in DNA: TGTGCCAGCAGTGGGGACAGGGGGCGATTCGGCTACACCTTC. As protein: CASSGDRGRFGYTF.

The rearrangement uses TRBV28 and TRBJ2-5, with D unresolved. This CDR3 is built from 13 residues. V lost 3 bases to trimming and J lost 5 bases, with 10 bases between them. From germline, CDR1 is MDHEN and CDR2 SYDVKM. CDR3 bases: TGTGCCAGCAGTTTCAGGATTGTGGAGACCCAGTACTTC. It codes for CASSFRIVETQYF.

Only a few counts were recorded for this clone. V gene TRBV19 combines with J gene TRBJ1-1; TRBD1 might be the D (6 bases). Trimming stripped 8 bases from V and 6 bases from J, with 19 bases between. Germline V gene sequence: CDR1 LNHDA, CDR2 SQIVND (reference sequence). The CDR3 consists of 14 residues. The CDR3 loop is CASAATGNSAEAFF. CDR3 sequence (DNA): TGTGCCAGTGCGGCAACAGGGAATAGCGCTGAAGCTTTCTTT.

This clone was observed once. This chain uses TRBV7-8 with TRBJ2-1, with 8 bases matching TRBD2. Germline trimming cut 4 bases from V and 4 bases from J; bases unmatched to any gene: 6. The CDR3 totals 15 residues. Germline V gene sequence: CDR1 SGHVS, CDR2 FQNEAQ. CDR3 sequence (DNA): TGTGCCAGCAGCTCAGGACTAGCCCGTTACAATGAGCAGTTCTTC. The encoded protein is CASSSGLARYNEQFF.

This clone was observed a handful of times. Additional DNA sequences in this sample encode the identical CDR3. This rearrangement joins TRBV11-2 to TRBJ1-2; TRBD1 matches at 7 bases. Germline lookup yields CDR1 SGHAT and CDR2 FQNNGV. Trimming at V came to 3 bases and at J to 2 bases, leaving 0 bases not matched to a gene. The length of the CDR3 is 13 residues. The CDR3 DNA reads TGTGCCAGCAGCTTGGACAGGAACTATGGCTACACCTTC. It encodes CASSLDRNYGYTF.

This chain links TRBV19 with TRBJ1-5; TRBD1 might be the D (5 bases). Germline V gene lookup returns CDR1 LNHDA and CDR2 SQIVND (reference sequence). The CDR3 consists of 12 residues. V lost 3 bases, J lost 9 bases, and 9 bases lay in between. CDR3 sequence reads: CASSIAGTPQHF. As DNA, the CDR3 is TGTGCCAGTAGTATCGCGGGGACGCCCCAGCATTTT.

This rearrangement joins TRBV4-2 to TRBJ2-1, with D possibly TRBD2 on 6 matching bases. This CDR3 has 16 residues. V lost 3 bases to trimming and J lost 6 bases, with 18 bases between them. Germline CDR1 reads LGHNA; CDR2 reads YNFKEQ. This CDR3 reads CASSQGSEGQGNEQFF. Here the CDR3 DNA reads TGTGCCAGCAGCCAGGGGTCGGAGGGCCAGGGCAATGAGCAGTTCTTC.

V and J are TRBV7-9 and TRBJ1-1, with D tentatively TRBD1 (5 bases). The CDR3 is 16 residues long. Per germline, CDR1 SEHNR and CDR2 FQNEAQ (reference sequence). The V and J ends lost 1 base and 7 bases respectively, with 19 bases between them. CDR3 sequence reads: CASSLVTNAGPFEAFF. The CDR3 DNA is TGTGCCAGCAGCTTAGTGACCAATGCGGGGCCCTTTGAAGCTTTCTTT.

The chain uses TRBV7-2 and TRBJ2-5, with D possibly being TRBD1 (5 bases). The ends were cut back, 4 bases at V and 5 bases at J, with 5 bases in the middle. Germline CDR1 SGHTA, CDR2 FQGNSA. CDR3 size: 11 residues. The CDR3 loop reads CASSSGETQYF. The CDR3 region has the DNA TGTGCCAGCAGCTCAGGGGAGACCCAGTACTTC.

The V and J genes are TRBV7-6 and TRBJ2-5; 7 nucleotides match TRBD1. CDR1 SGHVS and CDR2 FNYEAQ come from the germline V gene. The V and J ends lost 1 base and 4 bases, in that order; junction bases with no gene match: 6. This CDR3 spans 15 amino acids. In nucleotides, the CDR3 is TGTGCCAGCAGCTTAGGGAGACAGGGCGGAGAGACCCAGTACTTC. Amino acid sequence: CASSLGRQGGETQYF. The whole variable domain, remainder taken from reference TRBV7-6 and TRBJ2-5, is GAGVSQSPRYKVTKRGQDVALRCDPISGHVSLYWYRQALGQGPEFLTYFNYEAQQDKSGLPNDRFSAERPEGSISTLTIQRTEQRDSAMYRCASSLGRQGGETQYFGPGTRLLVL.

The rearrangement uses TRBV4-1 and TRBJ2-7; 10 bases match TRBD2. With V trimmed by 1 base and J by 2 bases, 2 bases remained unmatched. The CDR3 is made up of 15 amino acids. CDR1 and CDR2 from the germline V gene are MGHRA and YSYEKL. The CDR3 DNA is TGCGCCAGCAGCCAAGGGCTAGCGGGAGCCTACGAGCAGTACTTC. It specifies CASSQGLAGAYEQYF.

The gene calls are TRBV29-1 and TRBJ2-1; 7 bases are shared with TRBD1. Per the germline V gene, CDR1 is SQVTM and CDR2 is ANQGSEA. The CDR3 sequence is 15 residues long. Trimming at V came to 3 bases and at J to 3 bases, leaving 8 bases not matched to a gene. CDR3: CSVDRQGSGYNEQFF. The DNA of the CDR3 is TGCAGCGTTGATCGACAGGGAAGTGGCTACAATGAGCAGTTCTTC.

The gene calls are TRBV4-2 and TRBJ1-2; tentatively, D is TRBD1 (5 bases). This CDR3 region has 15 residues. Germline V gene lookup returns CDR1 LGHNA and CDR2 YNFKEQ. V was pared by 5 bases and J by 4 bases, with 17 bases between. DNA for the CDR3: TGTGCCAGCAGCACCACCCAGGGAATGGGCTATGGCTACACCTTC. Translating gives CASSTTQGMGYGYTF.

The CDR3 reads CASSVTSGVPFYEQYF. CDR3 nucleotide sequence: TGTGCCAGCAGCGTGACTAGCGGGGTCCCTTTTTACGAGCAGTACTTC. V usage is TRBV11-3 and J usage is TRBJ2-7; 11 positions match TRBD2. From germline, CDR1 is SGHNT and CDR2 YENEEA. V lost 5 bases and J lost 4; bases outside the gene matches: 10. This CDR3 has 16 amino acids.